The entry below describes one T cell receptor (beta chain). Its antigen remains unidentified. This CDR3 contains 14 residues. Germline V lookup: CDR1 MDHEN, CDR2 SYDVKM. V lost 7 bases, J lost 2 bases, and 12 bases lay in between. The PCR ran on 60 Vbeta and 13 Jbeta primers. Authors' data handling: The authors later counted some 76 million unique TCR beta chains, roughly 11 million of them shared. Clones were read by immunoSEQ multiplex PCR, and TCRdb kept only the in-frame ones, dropping some. Clone size and the V and J calls come from that table; the DNA yielded D and trimming. Among about 160,000 clones listed, roughly four fifths were seen once. This sample is drawn from a study of cytomegalovirus exposure and HLA in healthy donors. Study-level results: Trimming of TCR beta V- and J-genes showed a link, identified in a later analysis, to a missense DCLRE1C variant. It was about 180 TCR beta chains that were listed as cytomegalovirus-associated.

The specimen was PBMCs. The receptor's source is a middle-aged woman in good health and CMV-seronegative. The chain has TRBV28 and TRBJ2-1, with a tentative D call TRBD2 (6 bases). DNA for the CDR3: TGTGCCAGCATCCCGGGGGTAACCTACAATGAGCAGTTCTTC. Protein: CASIPGVTYNEQFF.